This T cell receptor beta chain is drawn from a study of TIL therapy for anti-PD-1-resistant metastatic lung cancer. Study details: Patients had a median age of around 56 years (range roughly 35-80).

The V end lost 5 bases, the J end lost 0 bases, and 14 bases lay between the germline ends. Per the germline V gene, CDR1 is KGHSH and CDR2 is LQKENI. The CDR3 loop spans 16 amino acids. Time point indicated: pre-treatment sample, taken before nivolumab and TIL therapy. Sequencing used immunoSEQ v3. Clones were read by immunoSEQ multiplex PCR, and TCRdb kept only the in-frame ones, dropping some. This table holds 36,000 or so clones, around 79% found once. The sample in question was blood, obtained at baseline. The V and J genes are TRBV18 and TRBJ1-5, with D maybe TRBD1 (6 bases). The TCR was taken from a person between 25 and 80 years old with non-small cell lung cancer. The CDR3 sequence is CASSTTQGHSNQPQHF. Here the CDR3 DNA reads TGTGCCAGCTCAACAACCCAGGGGCATAGCAATCAGCCCCAGCATTTT.